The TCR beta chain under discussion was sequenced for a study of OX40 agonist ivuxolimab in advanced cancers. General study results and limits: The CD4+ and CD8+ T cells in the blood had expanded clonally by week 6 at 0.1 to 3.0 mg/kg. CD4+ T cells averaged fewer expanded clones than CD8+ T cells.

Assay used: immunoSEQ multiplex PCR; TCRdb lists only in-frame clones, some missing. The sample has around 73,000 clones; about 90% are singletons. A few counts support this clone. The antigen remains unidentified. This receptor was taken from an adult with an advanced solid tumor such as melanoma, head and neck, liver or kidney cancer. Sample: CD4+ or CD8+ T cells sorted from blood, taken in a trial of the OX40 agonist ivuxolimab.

In DNA, the CDR3 is TGTGCCAGCAGTTTGTGGTCAGGCAATCAGCCCCAGCATTTT. Its protein is CASSLWSGNQPQHF. V usage is TRBV28 and J usage is TRBJ1-5; D call uncertain. V was cut by 3 bases and J by 2 bases, with 8 bases left in between. The CDR3 runs 14 residues. Germline CDR1 reads MDHEN; CDR2 reads SYDVKM.